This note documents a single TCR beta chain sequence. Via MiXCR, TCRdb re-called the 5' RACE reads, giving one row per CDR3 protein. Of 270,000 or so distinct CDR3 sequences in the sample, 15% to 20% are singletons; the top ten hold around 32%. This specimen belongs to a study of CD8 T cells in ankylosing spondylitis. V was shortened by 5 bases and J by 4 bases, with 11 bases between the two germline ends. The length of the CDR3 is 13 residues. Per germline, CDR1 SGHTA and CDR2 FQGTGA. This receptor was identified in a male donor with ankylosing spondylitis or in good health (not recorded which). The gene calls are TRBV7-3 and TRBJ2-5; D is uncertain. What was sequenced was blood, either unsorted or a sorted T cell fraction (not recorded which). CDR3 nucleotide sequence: TGTGCCAGCAGCCCAGACATGGGAGAGACCCAGTACTTC. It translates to CASSPDMGETQYF.